These 4 T cell receptor beta chains originate from one sample sequenced in a study of early T cells in non-severe SARS-CoV-2 infection. TCRdb re-called the 5' RACE reads through MiXCR, storing one row per CDR3 protein. The sample has tens of thousands of distinct CDR3 sequences; around 5.3% are singletons. Material for sequencing was whole blood. The origin of the receptors is an adult who was a healthcare worker with PCR-confirmed SARS-CoV-2 infection or an uninfected control (not recorded which).

This chain links TRBV7-9 with TRBJ2-5; D is ambiguous. V was shortened by 5 bases and J by 5 bases, with 18 bases between the two germline ends. Germline CDR1 is SEHNR and CDR2 is FQNEAQ (reference sequence). The CDR3 length is 15 residues. The chain's CDR3 is CASSHWALDGETQYF. DNA for the CDR3: TGTGCCAGCAGCCACTGGGCTCTTGACGGGGAGACCCAGTACTTC.

This clonotype showed up many times. The V and J genes are TRBV27 and TRBJ2-3; D tentatively fits TRBD1 or TRBD2 (6 bases each). Trimming left V 7 bases short and J 2 bases short, with 16 bases between. The CDR3 is made up of 15 amino acids. From germline, CDR1 is MNHEY and CDR2 SMNVEV (reference sequence). The CDR3 spells CASMGAGLLTDTQYF. The CDR3 nucleotides read TGTGCCAGCATGGGGGCGGGACTGCTCACAGATACGCAGTATTTT.

The table lists this clonotype with many counts. One end of the junction is discordant with germline, which a read error may explain. V and J are TRBV6-6 and TRBJ2-1; 15 nucleotides line up with TRBD2. Looked up from germline, CDR1 is MNHNY and CDR2 is SVGAGI (reference sequence). The CDR3 consists of 19 residues. The CDR3 spells CASSPRGLAGGHSYNEQFF. Here the CDR3 DNA reads TGCGCCAGCAGTCCGAGAGGACTAGCGGGAGGGCACTCCTACAATGAGCAGTTCTTC.

The chain carries TRBV7-2 and TRBJ2-2; perhaps D is TRBD1 or TRBD2 (5 bases each). Germline loops: CDR1 SGHTA, CDR2 FQGNSA. The CDR3 runs to 15 residues. The V end was cut by 3 bases, the J end by 0 bases, with 8 bases between. The CDR3 reads CASSFQGANTGELFF. In DNA, the CDR3 is TGTGCCAGCAGCTTCCAGGGAGCGAACACCGGGGAGCTGTTTTTT.